The 24 T cell receptor beta chains given below trace back to one sample, sequenced in a study of blood T cell repertoires in COVID-19. Measured with immunoSEQ multiplex PCR; TCRdb has only the in-frame clones, and not every one. The sample shows 200,000 to 250,000 clones, roughly 80% of them seen only once. Sequenced: peripheral blood. The receptors were sampled from a woman aged 25 to 39 who had recovered from COVID-19.

This clone was counted at least ten times. V is TRBV12-5 and J is TRBJ1-1; 7 positions agree with TRBD1. Looked up from germline, CDR1 is LGHNT and CDR2 is FRNRAP. The CDR3 totals 16 residues. The ends lost 7 bases at V and 0 bases at J; junction bases unmatched: 11. CDR3 sequence: CASARGGTAMNTEAFF. CDR3 in DNA: TGTGCTAGTGCCCGAGGGGGGACAGCGATGAACACTGAAGCTTTCTTT.

This clone was detected a few times. This rearrangement joins TRBV4-2 to TRBJ1-1; 10 nucleotides align to TRBD1. The germline CDR1 and CDR2 sequences are LGHNA and YNFKEQ. With V trimmed by 1 base and J by 5 bases, 7 bases remained unmatched. This CDR3 is built from 16 residues. The CDR3 loop is CASSQGEDRGGTEAFF. CDR3 in DNA: TGTGCCAGCAGCCAAGGTGAGGACAGGGGGGGGACTGAAGCTTTCTTT.

The chain joins TRBV7-9 to TRBJ2-7, with TRBD1 matching over 7 bases. Unmatched junction bases numbered 8, after V lost 5 bases and J lost 1 base. This CDR3 is built from 15 residues. Per the germline V gene, CDR1 is SEHNR and CDR2 is FQNEAQ (reference sequence). The CDR3: CASSGRTGSSYEQYF. CDR3 nucleotides: TGTGCCAGCAGCGGACGGACAGGTTCGTCCTACGAGCAGTACTTC. Combining the CDR3 with reference TRBV7-9 and TRBJ2-7 gives the whole variable domain DTGVSQNPRHKITKRGQNVTFRCDPISEHNRLYWYRQTLGQGPEFLTYFQNEAQLEKSRLLSDRFSAERPKGSFSTLEIQRTEQGDSAMYLCASSGRTGSSYEQYFGPGTRLTVT.

The chain joins TRBV24-1 to TRBJ2-7; tentative D call: TRBD2 (5 bases). The germline V gene encodes CDR1 KGHDR and CDR2 SFDVKD. Trimming shortened V by 3 bases and J by 8 bases, and 10 bases separated the two germline ends. The CDR3 spans 12 residues. CDR3: CATSDLGEKQYF. The DNA for the CDR3 is TGTGCCACCAGTGATCTGGGAGAAAAGCAGTACTTC.

V gene TRBV10-3 combines with J gene TRBJ1-3, with a possible D match to TRBD1 (6 bases). The CDR3 sequence is 15 residues long. Between the trimmed V and J ends, which lost 2 bases and 4 bases, there was a span of 12 bases. The V gene's germline CDR1 is ENHRY and CDR2 SYGVKD. CDR3 protein: CAISEIQGSGNTIYF. Here the CDR3 DNA reads TGTGCCATCAGTGAGATACAGGGATCAGGAAACACCATATATTTT.

V usage is TRBV7-9 and J usage is TRBJ2-7, with D tentatively TRBD2 (6 bases). The CDR3 runs to 13 residues. Germline-derived CDR1 and CDR2 are SEHNR and FQNEAQ (reference sequence). V gave up 2 bases and J gave up 2 bases, with 7 bases separating them. This CDR3 reads CASSLSGAYEQYF. DNA of the CDR3: TGTGCCAGCAGCTTATCGGGGGCCTACGAGCAGTACTTC.

The CDR3 reads CASSQQGREQYF. Written as DNA, the CDR3 is TGTGCCAGCAGCCAACAGGGCCGCGAGCAGTACTTC. The V gene is TRBV9, the J gene TRBJ2-7; a possible D gene is TRBD1 (6 bases). Trimming cost V 4 bases and J 6 bases, with 11 bases left between them. Per the germline V gene, CDR1 is SGDLS and CDR2 is YYNGEE. The CDR3 loop spans 12 amino acids.

This clone has a single count. This chain uses TRBV10-2 with TRBJ2-3; 9 bases map to TRBD2. The CDR3 has 16 amino acids. V shed 3 bases and J 2 bases; nucleotides not matched to a gene: 6. The germline V gene has CDR1 WSHSY and CDR2 SAAADI. The CDR3 DNA reads as TGCGCCAGCAGTGACGGTAGCGGGAGTTACACAGATACGCAGTATTTT. It specifies CASSDGSGSYTDTQYF.

The gene calls are TRBV7-6 and TRBJ1-1, with 7 bases aligning to TRBD1. V trimming: 1 base; J trimming: 1 base; junction bases outside the gene matches: 3. The CDR3 runs to 15 residues. In germline, CDR1 is SGHVS, CDR2 FNYEAQ. The DNA for the CDR3 is TGTGCCAGCAGCTTAGGGCAGGGGGAGAACACTGAAGCTTTCTTT. This gives the protein CASSLGQGENTEAFF.

The genes are TRBV10-1 and TRBJ2-1; 12 positions match TRBD2. Per germline, CDR1 WNHNN and CDR2 SYGVQD (reference sequence). The CDR3 has 17 amino acids. J was trimmed by 10 bases and V by 2 bases; bases with no gene match: 12. The DNA of the CDR3 is TGCGCCAGCAGTGAGGCACTAGCGGGAGGCCCATTTAGCGAGCAGTTCTTC. Translated: CASSEALAGGPFSEQFF.

This rearrangement joins TRBV28 to TRBJ1-5; the D is unclear. The length of the CDR3 is 11 residues. V was pared by 5 bases and J by 7 bases, with 6 bases between. Germline V gene sequence: CDR1 MDHEN, CDR2 SYDVKM. Here the CDR3 DNA reads TGTGCCAGCAGTGGTCGGCAGCCCCAGCATTTT. This translates into CASSGRQPQHF. Full variable domain (missing parts from reference TRBV28 and TRBJ1-5): DVKVTQSSRYLVKRTGEKVFLECVQDMDHENMFWYRQDPGLGLRLIYFSYDVKMKEKGDIPEGYSVSREKKERFSLILESASTNQTSMYLCASSGRQPQHFGDGTRLSIL.

This clone has only a few counts. This chain links TRBV6-5 with TRBJ2-5; perhaps TRBD2 as D (5 bases). The CDR3 sequence is 16 residues long. CDR1 is MNHEY, CDR2 SVGAGI, per germline. The V and J ends lost 0 bases and 1 base respectively, with 12 bases between them. The CDR3 DNA sequence: TGTGCCAGCAGTTACTCGGTCTCGGCGGGCCAAGAGACCCAGTACTTC. As protein: CASSYSVSAGQETQYF.

The rearrangement uses TRBV9 and TRBJ2-5, with 8 bases identical to TRBD2. Germline-derived CDR1 and CDR2 are SGDLS and YYNGEE. Losses at the gene ends were 4 bases for V and 5 bases for J; bases not matched to a gene: 4. CDR3 size: 13 residues. In DNA, the CDR3 is TGTGCCAGCAGCTCCCGGGGGGGGGAGACCCAGTACTTC. It encodes CASSSRGGETQYF. Complete variable domain (other parts from reference TRBV9 and TRBJ2-5): DSGVTQTPKHLITATGQRVTLRCSPRSGDLSVYWYQQSLDQGLQFLIQYYNGEERAKGNILERFSAQQFPDLHSELNLSSLELGDSALYFCASSSRGGETQYFGPGTRLLVL.

This sequence joins TRBV9 and TRBJ1-1; D unclear. Between the trimmed V and J ends, which lost 0 bases and 2 bases, there was a span of 11 bases. The CDR3 spans 15 residues. Germline loops: CDR1 SGDLS, CDR2 YYNGEE. The CDR3 here is CASSVGLAPNTEAFF. As DNA, the CDR3 is TGTGCCAGCAGCGTAGGCCTGGCCCCCAACACTGAAGCTTTCTTT.

The gene calls are TRBV30 and TRBJ2-7; weak D call: TRBD2 (6 bases). The V and J ends lost 4 bases and 2 bases respectively, with 21 bases between them. The CDR3 length is 16 residues. Germline CDR1 reads GTSNPN; CDR2 reads SVGIG (reference sequence). CDR3 DNA: TGTGCCTGGACCCCACTTATCGGGGGTGGAACCTACGAGCAGTACTTC. It is translated as CAWTPLIGGGTYEQYF.

The chain combines TRBV5-1 with TRBJ2-5; TRBD1 matches 10 bases. The CDR3 runs 15 residues. Trimming at V came to 3 bases and at J to 4 bases, leaving 6 bases not matched to a gene. CDR1 and CDR2 (germline): SGHRS, YFSETQ. CDR3 in amino acids: CASSSPDRGRETQYF. CDR3 in DNA: TGCGCCAGCAGCTCACCCGACAGGGGGCGAGAGACCCAGTACTTC.

The chain combines TRBV9 with TRBJ1-1; 7 bases match TRBD1. CDR3 size: 12 residues. Per the germline V gene, CDR1 is SGDLS and CDR2 is YYNGEE. The junction had 0 bases not matched to a gene; V was cut back by 6 bases and J by 1 base. The CDR3 sequence: CASNRGNTEAFF. The CDR3 nucleotides are TGTGCCAGCAACAGGGGGAACACTGAAGCTTTCTTT. The full variable domain, completed using reference TRBV9 and TRBJ1-1, is DSGVTQTPKHLITATGQRVTLRCSPRSGDLSVYWYQQSLDQGLQFLIQYYNGEERAKGNILERFSAQQFPDLHSELNLSSLELGDSALYFCASNRGNTEAFFGQGTRLTVV.

The rearrangement links TRBV27 to TRBJ1-2; 7 positions match TRBD1. Germline V gives CDR1 MNHEY, CDR2 SMNVEV (reference sequence). This CDR3 comprises 15 residues. V was pared by 9 bases and J by 4 bases, with 14 bases of the junction left unmatched. The CDR3 loop is CASARGTATSYGYTF. The CDR3 bases are TGTGCCAGTGCACGAGGGACAGCAACTTCCTATGGCTACACCTTC.

This clone was observed a single time. The chain couples TRBV13 to TRBJ2-3, with 9 bases lining up with TRBD1. The germline CDR1 and CDR2 sequences are PRHDT and FYEKMQ (reference sequence). Trimming cost V 3 bases and J 4 bases; bases outside gene matches: 5. The CDR3 has 15 residues. CDR3 sequence (DNA): TGTGCCAGCAGCTTCGGGACAGGGACGGCAGATACGCAGTATTTT. It is translated as CASSFGTGTADTQYF.

This clone came up a few times. The chain combines TRBV30 with TRBJ1-2, with D unclear. The CDR3 covers 13 residues. V was cut by 0 bases and J by 7 bases, with 12 bases left in between. Germline CDR1 is GTSNPN and CDR2 is SVGIG (reference sequence). As DNA, the CDR3 is TGTGCCTGGAGTGTACAAGGAGGGAGTGGCTACACCTTC. Translation: CAWSVQGGSGYTF. The variable domain in full, completed from reference TRBV30 and TRBJ1-2, reads SQTIHQWPATLVQPVGSPLSLECTVEGTSNPNLYWYRQAAGRGLQLLFYSVGIGQISSEVPQNLSASRPQDRQFILSSKKLLLSDSGFYLCAWSVQGGSGYTFGSGTRLTVV.

V is TRBV7-9 and J is TRBJ1-4; the D gene is possibly TRBD1 (5 bases). The CDR3 has 14 amino acids. In germline, CDR1 is SEHNR, CDR2 FQNEAQ (reference sequence). V lost 1 base and J lost 6, with 9 bases in between. Here the CDR3 reads CASSLGTPYEKLFF. CDR3 DNA sequence: TGTGCCAGCAGCTTAGGGACACCTTATGAAAAACTGTTTTTT.

The chain couples TRBV5-1 to TRBJ1-6; 7 bases line up with TRBD1. J gave up 6 bases and V 2 bases, and 11 bases lay outside the gene matches. The CDR3 loop spans 17 amino acids. Germline CDR1 reads SGHRS; CDR2 reads YFSETQ. This CDR3 reads CASSLRGQGALNSPLHF. The CDR3 DNA is TGCGCCAGCAGCTTAAGGGGGCAAGGAGCTCTTAATTCACCCCTCCACTTT.

The chain is built from TRBV7-6 and TRBJ2-1, with 9 bases fitting TRBD2. CDR1 is SGHVS, CDR2 FNYEAQ, per germline. This CDR3 spans 16 amino acids. The junction had 5 bases not matched to a gene; V was cut back by 0 bases and J by 5 bases. The CDR3 spells CASSLAVAGDHNEQFF. The CDR3 bases are TGTGCCAGCAGCTTAGCCGTAGCGGGAGACCACAATGAGCAGTTCTTC.

This clone was recorded once. The chain combines TRBV6-5 with TRBJ1-4; tentatively, D is TRBD1 (6 bases). Germline values: CDR1 MNHEY, CDR2 SVGAGI. V was pared by 5 bases and J by 8 bases, with 18 bases between. This CDR3 comprises 15 residues. Here the CDR3 reads CASSSGGGGGEKLFF. The CDR3 bases are TGTGCCAGCAGTAGCGGCGGGGGCGGAGGAGAAAAACTGTTTTTT.